This T cell receptor beta chain appears in the sequencing data of a study of T cell repertoires in ileal Crohn's disease. Whole-study findings and limits: Compared with non-smokers, active smokers at surgery showed more clonal expansions. All patients with clonality above 26.8% had endoscopic recurrence. High-frequency clones were more common in sorted CD8 than CD4 cells.

As for this clone: Its antigen is still unknown.

The V end was cut by 2 bases, the J end by 3 bases, with 17 bases between. Germline CDR1 MGHRA, CDR2 YSYEKL. This CDR3 region has 16 residues. Each sample's TCRB immunosequencing used five hundred nanograms of biopsy DNA. Some clones are missing from TCRdb's copy, which holds only in-frame ones; the method was immunoSEQ multiplex PCR. The data hold approximately 12,000 clones, with over 60% observed a single time. What was sequenced was ileal tissue. This TCR derives from an adult with Crohn's disease. The genes are TRBV4-1 and TRBJ2-7; tentative D call: TRBD2 (6 bases). CDR3 nucleotides: TGCGCCAGCAGCCAAACCGGACTACCGACTTTCTACGAGCAGTACTTC. Its translation is CASSQTGLPTFYEQYF.